This TCR beta chain stems from a study of technical replicates of blood from several donors. V shed 2 bases, J shed 3 bases, and the junction held 9 bases outside the gene matches. The CDR3 sequence is 17 residues long. Per germline, CDR1 KGHSH and CDR2 LQKENI. Produced via immunoSEQ multiplex PCR; TCRdb's table is partial and in-frame only. The top ten hold 0.41% of the sample, which has around 77,000 clones, approximately 92% seen once. The genes are TRBV18 and TRBJ1-5; 8 bases are shared with TRBD1. The TCR comes from a human donor in good health. Sequencing input: T cells isolated from PBMCs. Written as DNA, the CDR3 is TGTGCCAGCTCACCATACAGGACAGGGTGGGCCAATCAGCCCCAGCATTTT. As protein: CASSPYRTGWANQPQHF.